This passage covers 19 T cell receptor beta chains from one sample sequenced in a study of technical replicates of blood from several donors (dated by TCRdb to between 2016 and 2019). The library was built by means of the immunoSEQ multiplex PCR assay. Not all clones reach the TCRdb copy of this immuneACCESS table, which keeps in-frame sequences only. Checked studies attribute under half of the gap to unresolved V genes and leave the rest unexplained. This sample gives around 83,000 clones in total; about 91% of them show up just once. In total, the top ten clones hold approximately 0.4% of the sample. The material sequenced was T cells isolated from PBMCs. These TCRs come from a human donor in good health. Some clones in this sample may be carry-over from other donors' samples.

The chain is built from TRBV28 and TRBJ2-7; D might be TRBD1 (5 bases). Per the germline V gene, CDR1 is MDHEN and CDR2 is SYDVKM. V was trimmed by 5 bases and J by 4 bases, leaving 12 bases between them. The CDR3 is made up of 13 amino acids. The CDR3 region has the DNA TGTGCCAGCAGTGACAGCCTTGCTTACGAGCAGTACTTC. This codes for CASSDSLAYEQYF.

The rearrangement links TRBV28 to TRBJ2-3; D is perhaps TRBD2 (7 bases). The CDR3 consists of 14 residues. Germline CDR1 is MDHEN and CDR2 is SYDVKM. Deletions cut 4 bases from V and 4 bases from J, with 12 bases between. CDR3: CASSSVGGADTQYF. For the CDR3, the DNA is TGTGCCAGCAGTTCCGTAGGGGGGGCAGATACGCAGTATTTT.

The chain links TRBV6-1 to TRBJ2-3; a possible D gene is TRBD2 (6 bases). Trimming cost V 2 bases and J 9 bases, with 18 bases left between them. Germline CDR1 MNHNS, CDR2 SASEGT. CDR3 size: 15 residues. CDR3 sequence (DNA): TGTGCCAGCAGTGAATCCGCTGGGATGGGGAGGACGCAGTATTTT. It specifies CASSESAGMGRTQYF.

The chain has TRBV9 and TRBJ2-7; 8 bases align to TRBD1. J lost 2 bases, V lost 3 bases, and 7 bases had no gene match. Germline V gives CDR1 SGDLS, CDR2 YYNGEE. This CDR3 comprises 15 residues. CDR3 amino acids: CASSAGQGLPYEQYF. Written as DNA, the CDR3 is TGTGCCAGCAGCGCAGGACAGGGACTGCCCTACGAGCAGTACTTC.

This clone came up once. This sequence joins TRBV21-1 and TRBJ1-1; the table names TRBD1, a call not compared with the DNA. TRBV21-1 is a listed pseudogene. The CDR3 spans 13 residues. CDR3 DNA sequence: TGTGCCAGCGCTAGATTTTACAGGGGCGAAGCTTTCTTT. It codes for CASARFYRGEAFF.

This clone has a single count. V gene TRBV30 combines with J gene TRBJ1-2; D is undetermined. The CDR3 runs 15 residues. Trimming stripped 1 base from V and 2 bases from J, with 14 bases between. The V gene's germline CDR1 is GTSNPN and CDR2 SVGIG (reference sequence). CDR3 sequence: CAWSGGEGKNYGYTF. Written as DNA, the CDR3 is TGTGCCTGGAGTGGAGGTGAAGGTAAAAACTATGGCTACACCTTC.

The CDR3 DNA reads TGCGCCAGCAGCTACGGACTAGCGGGAGGACTTTACAATGAGCAGTTCTTC. It encodes CASSYGLAGGLYNEQFF. The chain combines TRBV10-1 with TRBJ2-1; TRBD2 aligns across 14 bases. Looked up from germline, CDR1 is WNHNN and CDR2 is SYGVQD (reference sequence). The CDR3 spans 17 residues. V dropped 6 bases and J dropped 4; count of bases not matched to a gene: 8.

This clone turned up a few times. The chain has TRBV7-2 and TRBJ1-1; possibly TRBD1 for D (5 bases). V lost 5 bases to trimming and J lost 5 bases, with 18 bases between them. Germline-derived CDR1 and CDR2 are SGHTA and FQGNSA. The CDR3 is 15 residues long. CDR3 nucleotides: TGTGCCAGCAGCCCGGGGACTTCGTTTCGGACTGAAGCTTTCTTT. Translated: CASSPGTSFRTEAFF.

The V call is TRBV11-3, the J call TRBJ1-1; maybe TRBD1 (6 bases). This CDR3 is 15 amino acids long. Germline V gene lookup returns CDR1 SGHNT and CDR2 YENEEA. V lost 2 bases to trimming and J lost 6 bases, with 16 bases between them. CDR3 bases: TGTGCCAGCAGCTTAAATACAGGGACGACGTCTGAAGCTTTCTTT. Its translation: CASSLNTGTTSEAFF.

This sequence joins TRBV7-6 and TRBJ1-1; no firm D call. The CDR3 is made up of 14 amino acids. V was cut by 2 bases and J by 4 bases, with 11 bases left in between. Germline values: CDR1 SGHVS, CDR2 FNYEAQ. The CDR3 reads CASSLTVPSTEAFF. The CDR3 DNA reads as TGTGCCAGCAGCTTAACGGTGCCTTCCACTGAAGCTTTCTTT.

This clone was counted a few times. This sequence joins TRBV7-2 and TRBJ2-7; D is unclear. V lost 1 base and J lost 2, with 9 bases in between. CDR1 and CDR2 from the germline V gene are SGHTA and FQGNSA. This CDR3 contains 14 residues. The CDR3 is CASSLELGTYEQYF. The DNA for the CDR3 is TGTGCCAGCAGCTTAGAGCTAGGTACCTACGAGCAGTACTTC.

The chain uses TRBV29-1 and TRBJ1-2; 8 bases line up with TRBD1. The J segment lost 6 bases and the V segment lost 5 bases, leaving 8 bases of the junction unmatched. The CDR3 runs 13 residues. The germline V gene has CDR1 SQVTM and CDR2 ANQGSEA. The CDR3 spells CSVKTGGRNGYTF. The CDR3 nucleotides are TGCAGCGTTAAAACAGGGGGGCGAAATGGCTACACCTTC.

The V call is TRBV11-2, the J call TRBJ2-7, with a tentative D call TRBD1 (5 bases). V dropped 3 bases and J dropped 0 bases, with 12 bases sitting between them. The CDR3 runs to 15 residues. Germline V lookup: CDR1 SGHAT, CDR2 FQNNGV. CDR3 sequence reads: CASSFRQLLSYEQYF. CDR3 sequence (DNA): TGTGCCAGCAGCTTCCGACAGCTGCTCTCCTACGAGCAGTACTTC.

V is TRBV11-2 and J is TRBJ1-1; D possibly corresponds to TRBD1 (6 bases). V shed 6 bases and J shed 3 bases, with 17 bases lying between them. The CDR3 sequence is 15 residues long. Germline assignment: CDR1 SGHAT and CDR2 FQNNGV. The CDR3: CASRKLRGRDTEAFF. The CDR3 coding sequence is TGTGCCAGCAGGAAACTCAGGGGCCGGGACACTGAAGCTTTCTTT.

The chain couples TRBV6-5 to TRBJ2-7; TRBD1 is a possible D gene (6 bases). Trimming removed 2 bases at V and 7 bases at J, with 21 bases between. Germline V gene data show CDR1 as MNHEY and CDR2 as SVGAGI. This CDR3 has 16 residues. The CDR3 region is CASSYGTSLFVREQYF. CDR3 bases: TGTGCCAGCAGTTACGGGACAAGTCTGTTTGTGAGGGAGCAGTACTTC.

The chain joins TRBV27 to TRBJ2-7; D ambiguous. CDR3 size: 14 residues. Germline V gene sequence: CDR1 MNHEY, CDR2 SMNVEV (reference sequence). The germline V and J ends were trimmed by 3 bases and 6 bases, with 15 bases remaining between them. The CDR3 region has the DNA TGTGCCAGCAGTTTTATCGACACGGTCGCCGAGCAGTACTTC. Amino acid sequence: CASSFIDTVAEQYF.

The V gene is TRBV13, the J gene TRBJ1-3; D unresolved. The germline CDR1 and CDR2 sequences are PRHDT and FYEKMQ (reference sequence). V lost 4 bases to trimming and J lost 0 bases, with 13 bases between them. The length of the CDR3 is 16 residues. The CDR3 DNA sequence: TGTGCCAGCAGCTGGCTGGCGGATAGCTCTGGAAACACCATATATTTT. It is translated as CASSWLADSSGNTIYF.

This chain links TRBV16 with TRBJ1-5; TRBD1 agrees at 9 bases. In germline, CDR1 is KGHSY, CDR2 FQNENV. The V segment lost 5 bases and the J segment 8 bases; nucleotides outside the gene matches: 10. The CDR3 is 15 residues long. The CDR3 is CASSLDRGPVEPQHF. The CDR3 DNA follows: TGTGCCAGCAGCTTGGACAGGGGTCCCGTGGAGCCCCAGCATTTT. Supplemented by reference TRBV16 and TRBJ1-5, the full variable domain reads GEEVAQTPKHLVRGEGQKAKLYCAPIKGHSYVFWYQQVLKNEFKFLISFQNENVFDETGMPKERFSAKCLPNSPCSLEIQATKLEDSAVYFCASSLDRGPVEPQHFGDGTRLSIL.

CDR3 nucleotides: TGTGCCAGCGGTAGCCCCTACAATGAGCAGTTCTTC. Its translation: CASGSPYNEQFF. This rearrangement joins TRBV6-5 to TRBJ2-1; no reliable D call. This CDR3 comprises 12 residues. The V gene's germline CDR1 is MNHEY and CDR2 SVGAGI. The V gene lost 8 bases and the J gene lost 2 bases, with 7 bases spanning the gap.